This T cell receptor (beta chain) was retrieved from a study of T cells in Graves' hyperthyroidism and ophthalmopathy (dated by TCRdb to the late 2010s). Background on the whole study: Peripheral blood was sampled at the time of initial diagnosis, prior to any treatment. To identify distinguishing TCR V-J signatures, a discovery cohort of 90 to 100 patients was used, comprising roughly 45 with Graves' ophthalmopathy and some 60 with stable Graves' hyperthyroidism. Prospective prediction of ophthalmopathy was tested in an independent validation cohort of 18 to 20 hyperthyroidism patients and 15 to 17 patients who later progressed to ophthalmopathy. The 85 to 100 discovery patients were randomly split 7:3 into training and test sets. In addition, the study compared T-cell repertoires in thyroid tissue and in blood from roughly six Graves' hyperthyroidism patients. Once sampling was done, hyperthyroidism patients were given methimazole at a starting dose of 30 mg daily, whereas ophthalmopathy patients were given high-dose intravenous methylprednisolone. According to the paper, TCR Vbeta CDR3 sequencing was carried out on over 130 peripheral blood samples, which came from about 45 ophthalmopathy, around 74 hyperthyroidism and about 17 progressor patients.

Ophthalmopathy patients had moderately to severely active disease, Clinical Activity Score of at least 3, NOSPECS grade of at least 4, and duration under 3 months. Exclusion was applied to patients with uncontrolled infections, other autoimmune diseases, pregnancy or lactation. Clinical symptoms, serum thyroxine and TRAb, thyroid ultrasound, and orbital computed tomography formed the basis for the diagnoses. PBMCs were separated from roughly 10 ml of fresh peripheral blood using Ficoll-Paque density gradient centrifugation. Total RNA was extracted with Trizol reagent, and quality was checked on an Agilent 2100 Bioanalyzer. CDR1 and CDR2 (SEHNR, FQNEAQ) derive from the germline V gene (reference sequence). V is cut back by 4 bases and J by 0 bases, with 4 bases in the junction unmatched. The CDR3 contains 15 residues, cysteine and phenylalanine counted. Only the CDR3 DNA stays, 45 bases, in frame from base 1.

What the authors observed across the whole study: During validation, the model predicted progression to ophthalmopathy a median of approximately 6.5 months ahead of onset, with roughly 65% sensitivity and less than 85% specificity. Most expanded thyroid clonotypes (frequency above 0.001) were also found in blood, which suggests that blood repertoires may mirror thyroid immune responses. Sample size was not statistically predetermined, and blinding of investigators to group allocation was not performed. A model built on a 13 V-J signature distinguished ophthalmopathy from stable hyperthyroidism, reaching approximately 89% sensitivity and 81.08% specificity in cross-validation and 80%/75% in testing.

TCR beta CDR3 regions were amplified from RNA transcripts. A first-round RT-PCR of the TCR CDR3 used the HTBI primer set with the Qiagen OneStep RT-PCR kit. The libraries were constructed in a second round of multiplex PCR and then size-selected and purified. Paired-end sequencing of the libraries was performed with 100 bp reads on an Illumina HiSeq2000. The study's own analysis went as follows. SOAPnuke was used to process the raw data, removing reads that contained adapters or uncalled bases, had a mean Phred below 15, or lacked an exact match to the constant primer or identifier. High-quality paired reads were merged using COPE v1.2.5, and each unique nucleotide sequence was defined as a clonotype. Clonotypes were aligned to IMGT TRBV, TRBD and TRBJ reference segments using MiTCR v1.1. Analysis was restricted to V-J combinations with a frequency above 0.0001, which covered roughly 99% of repertoires. A TCS score was defined as the ratio of F50 (clonal expansion) to E x V (chaos), with BLOSUM62-based TCRdist applied between CDR3 peptides within each V-J. Welch's t-statistics and random forest reduced roughly 500 V-J features to about 13, which were used in a naive Bayes classifier (R e1071). TCRdb cleaned the public reads at Q25 with fastp, built clones with MiXCR and kept in-frame beta chains. Each record represents a unique CDR3 protein, reported with the most common genes and DNA among its rows. For this entry, the V and J calls and clone size follow TCRdb and not the study's own pipeline. The sample data list hundreds of thousands of distinct CDR3 sequences, and 20% to 25% of these were observed just once. Approximately 30% of the sample belongs to the ten largest clones.

In the case of this clonotype: What antigen it recognizes has not been identified. The input lacks base qualities; no much larger clone sits a single base away.

The sequenced sample was blood. The V gene is TRBV7-9 and the J gene is TRBJ1-1, with 8 bases matching TRBD1. The origin of this receptor is a man aged 25-45 years with Graves' ophthalmopathy. The nucleotides read TGTGCCAGCAGCTCCTGGGACAGGATGAACACTGAAGCTTTCTTT. It translates to CASSSWDRMNTEAFF.